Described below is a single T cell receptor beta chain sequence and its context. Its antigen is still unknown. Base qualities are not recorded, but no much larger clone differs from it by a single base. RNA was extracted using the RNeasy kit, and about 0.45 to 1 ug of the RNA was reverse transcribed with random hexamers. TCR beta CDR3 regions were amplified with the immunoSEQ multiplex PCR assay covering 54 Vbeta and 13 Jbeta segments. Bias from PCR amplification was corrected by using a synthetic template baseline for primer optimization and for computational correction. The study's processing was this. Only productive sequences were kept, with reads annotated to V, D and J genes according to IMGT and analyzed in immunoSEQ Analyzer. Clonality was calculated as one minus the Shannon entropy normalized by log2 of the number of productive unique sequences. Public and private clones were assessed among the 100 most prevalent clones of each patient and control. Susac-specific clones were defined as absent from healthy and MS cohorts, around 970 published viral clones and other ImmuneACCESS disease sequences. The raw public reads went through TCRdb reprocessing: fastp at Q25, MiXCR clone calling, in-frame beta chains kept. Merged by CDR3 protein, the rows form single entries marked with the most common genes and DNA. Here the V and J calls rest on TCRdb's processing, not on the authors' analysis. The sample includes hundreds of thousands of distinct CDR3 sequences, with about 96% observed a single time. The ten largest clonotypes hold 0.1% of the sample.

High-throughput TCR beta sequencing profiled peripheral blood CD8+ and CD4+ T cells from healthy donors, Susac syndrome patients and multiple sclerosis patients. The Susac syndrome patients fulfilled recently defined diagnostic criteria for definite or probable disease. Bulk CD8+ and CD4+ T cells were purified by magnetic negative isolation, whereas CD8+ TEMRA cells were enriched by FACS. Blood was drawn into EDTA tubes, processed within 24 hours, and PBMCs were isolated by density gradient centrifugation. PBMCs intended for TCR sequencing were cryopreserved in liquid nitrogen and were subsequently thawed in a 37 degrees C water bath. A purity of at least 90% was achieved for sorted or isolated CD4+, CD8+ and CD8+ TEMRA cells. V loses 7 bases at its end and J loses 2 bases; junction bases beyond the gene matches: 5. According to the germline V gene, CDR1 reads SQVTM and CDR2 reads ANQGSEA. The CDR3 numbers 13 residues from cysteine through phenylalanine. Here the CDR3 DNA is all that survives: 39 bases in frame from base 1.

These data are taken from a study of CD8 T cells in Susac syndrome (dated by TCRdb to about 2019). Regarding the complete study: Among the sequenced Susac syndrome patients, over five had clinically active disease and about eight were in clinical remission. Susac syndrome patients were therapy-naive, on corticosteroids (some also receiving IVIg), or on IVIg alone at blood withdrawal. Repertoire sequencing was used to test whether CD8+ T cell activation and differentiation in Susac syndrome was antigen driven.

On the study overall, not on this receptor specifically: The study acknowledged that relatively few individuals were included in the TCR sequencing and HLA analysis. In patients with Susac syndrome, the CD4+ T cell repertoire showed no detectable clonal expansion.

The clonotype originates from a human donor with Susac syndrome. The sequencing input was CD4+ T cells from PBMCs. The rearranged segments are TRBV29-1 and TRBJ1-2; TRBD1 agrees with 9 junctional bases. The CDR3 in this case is CSGLQGANYGYTF. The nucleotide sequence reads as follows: TGCAGCGGCCTACAGGGGGCAAACTATGGCTACACCTTC.